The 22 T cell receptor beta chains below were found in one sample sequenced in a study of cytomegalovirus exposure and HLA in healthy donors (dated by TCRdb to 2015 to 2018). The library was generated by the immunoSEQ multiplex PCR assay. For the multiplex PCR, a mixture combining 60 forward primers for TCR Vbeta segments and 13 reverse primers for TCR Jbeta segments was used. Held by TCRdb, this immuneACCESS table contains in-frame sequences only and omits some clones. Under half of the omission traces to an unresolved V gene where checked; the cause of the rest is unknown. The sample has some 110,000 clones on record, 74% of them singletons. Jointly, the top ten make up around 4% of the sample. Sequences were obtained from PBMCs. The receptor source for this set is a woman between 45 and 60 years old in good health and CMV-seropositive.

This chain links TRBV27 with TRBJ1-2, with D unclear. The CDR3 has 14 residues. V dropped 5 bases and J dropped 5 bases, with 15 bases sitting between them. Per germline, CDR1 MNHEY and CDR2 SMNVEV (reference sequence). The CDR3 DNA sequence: TGTGCCAGCAGTCCCCCCGGGGTCGGGTATGGCTACACCTTC. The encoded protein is CASSPPGVGYGYTF.

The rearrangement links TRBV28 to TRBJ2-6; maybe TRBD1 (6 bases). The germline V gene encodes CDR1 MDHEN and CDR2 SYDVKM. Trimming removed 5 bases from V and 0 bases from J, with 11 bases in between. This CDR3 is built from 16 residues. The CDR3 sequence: CASSPTGISGANVLTF. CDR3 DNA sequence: TGTGCCAGCAGTCCCACAGGGATCTCTGGGGCCAACGTCCTGACTTTC.

The CDR3 bases are TGCGCCAGCAGAGTCTCCCCGGGACAGTACGCAACTAATGAAAAACTGTTTTTT. It encodes CASRVSPGQYATNEKLFF. The chain is built from TRBV5-1 and TRBJ1-4; 7 nucleotides agree with TRBD1. Trimming at V came to 5 bases and at J to 0 bases, leaving 13 bases not matched to a gene. Germline CDR1 reads SGHRS; CDR2 reads YFSETQ. The CDR3 runs to 18 residues.

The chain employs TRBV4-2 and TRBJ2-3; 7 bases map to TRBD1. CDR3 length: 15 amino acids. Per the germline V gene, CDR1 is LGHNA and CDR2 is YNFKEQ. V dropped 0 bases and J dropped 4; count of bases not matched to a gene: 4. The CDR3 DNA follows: TGTGCCAGCAGCCAAGAAATACAGGGGCCAGATACGCAGTATTTT. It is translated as CASSQEIQGPDTQYF.

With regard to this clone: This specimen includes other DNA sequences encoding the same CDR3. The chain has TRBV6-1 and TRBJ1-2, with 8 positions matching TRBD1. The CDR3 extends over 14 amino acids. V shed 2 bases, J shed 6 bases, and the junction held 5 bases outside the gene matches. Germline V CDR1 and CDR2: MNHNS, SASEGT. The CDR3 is CASSERQGLDGYTF. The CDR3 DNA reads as TGTGCCAGCAGTGAACGACAGGGGTTGGATGGCTACACCTTC.

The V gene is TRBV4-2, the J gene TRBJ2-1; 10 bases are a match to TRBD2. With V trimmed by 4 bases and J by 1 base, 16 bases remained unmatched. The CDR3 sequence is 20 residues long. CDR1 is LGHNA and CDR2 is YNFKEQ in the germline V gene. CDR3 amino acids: CASSPQGVYERGGSYNEQFF. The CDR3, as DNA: TGTGCCAGCAGCCCGCAGGGGGTATATGAGCGGGGGGGTTCCTACAATGAGCAGTTCTTC.

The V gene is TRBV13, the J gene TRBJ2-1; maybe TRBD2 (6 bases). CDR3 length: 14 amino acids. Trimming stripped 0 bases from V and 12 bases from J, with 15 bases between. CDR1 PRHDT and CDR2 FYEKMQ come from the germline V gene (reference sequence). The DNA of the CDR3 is TGTGCCAGCAGCTTAGGGTTGCGGGACGGCGGGCAGTTCTTC. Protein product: CASSLGLRDGGQFF.

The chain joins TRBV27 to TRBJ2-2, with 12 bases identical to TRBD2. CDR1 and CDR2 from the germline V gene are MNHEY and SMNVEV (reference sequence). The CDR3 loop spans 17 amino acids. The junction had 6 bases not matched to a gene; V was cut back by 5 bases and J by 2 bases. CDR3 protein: CASSPLGLAGNTGELFF. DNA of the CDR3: TGTGCCAGCAGTCCTCTTGGACTAGCGGGAAACACCGGGGAGCTGTTTTTT.

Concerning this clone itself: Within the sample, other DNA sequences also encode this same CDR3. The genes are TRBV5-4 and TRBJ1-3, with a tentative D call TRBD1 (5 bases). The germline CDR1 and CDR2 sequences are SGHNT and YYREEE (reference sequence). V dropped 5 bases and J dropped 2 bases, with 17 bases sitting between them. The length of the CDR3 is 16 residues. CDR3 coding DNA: TGTGCCAGCAGTACCACGGGCCCGGGGGCTGGAAACACCATATATTTT. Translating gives CASSTTGPGAGNTIYF.

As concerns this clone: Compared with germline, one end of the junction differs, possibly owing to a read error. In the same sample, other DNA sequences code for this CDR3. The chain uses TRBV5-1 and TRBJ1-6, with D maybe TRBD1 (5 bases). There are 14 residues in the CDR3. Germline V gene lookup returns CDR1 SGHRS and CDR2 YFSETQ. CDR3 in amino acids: CASSLLQENSPLHF. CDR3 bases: TGCGCCAGCAGCCTACTACAGGAAAATTCCCCCCTCCACTTT.

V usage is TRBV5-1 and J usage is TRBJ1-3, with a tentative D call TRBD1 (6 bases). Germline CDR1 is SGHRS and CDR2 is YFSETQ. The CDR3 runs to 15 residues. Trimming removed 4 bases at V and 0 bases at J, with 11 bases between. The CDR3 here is CASSAGVSSGNTIYF. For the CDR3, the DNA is TGCGCCAGCAGCGCAGGGGTTAGCTCTGGAAACACCATATATTTT.

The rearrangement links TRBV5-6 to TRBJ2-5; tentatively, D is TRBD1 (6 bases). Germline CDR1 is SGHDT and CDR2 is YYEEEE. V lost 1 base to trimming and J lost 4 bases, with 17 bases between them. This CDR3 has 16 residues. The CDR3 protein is CASSLYYRVGGETQYF. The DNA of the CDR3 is TGTGCCAGCAGCTTGTATTACAGGGTCGGAGGAGAGACCCAGTACTTC.

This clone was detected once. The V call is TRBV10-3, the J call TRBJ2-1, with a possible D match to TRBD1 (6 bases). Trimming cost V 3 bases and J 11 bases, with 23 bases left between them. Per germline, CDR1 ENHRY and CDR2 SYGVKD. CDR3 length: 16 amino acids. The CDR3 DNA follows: TGTGCCATCAGTGACCCACAGGGAGCCCCCCAATGGAAGCAGTTCTTC. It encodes CAISDPQGAPQWKQFF.

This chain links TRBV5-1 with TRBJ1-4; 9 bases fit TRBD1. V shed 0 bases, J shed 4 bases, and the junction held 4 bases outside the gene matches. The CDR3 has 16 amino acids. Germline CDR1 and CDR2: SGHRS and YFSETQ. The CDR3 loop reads CASSLALTGGNEKLFF. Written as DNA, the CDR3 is TGCGCCAGCAGCTTGGCCTTGACAGGGGGTAATGAAAAACTGTTTTTT.

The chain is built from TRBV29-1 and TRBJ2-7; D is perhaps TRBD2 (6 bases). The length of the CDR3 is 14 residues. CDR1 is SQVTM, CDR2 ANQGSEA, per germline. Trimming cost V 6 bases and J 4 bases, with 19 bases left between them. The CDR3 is CSVLGRRGEYEQYF. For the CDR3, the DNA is TGCAGCGTGTTGGGACGGAGGGGAGAGTACGAGCAGTACTTC.

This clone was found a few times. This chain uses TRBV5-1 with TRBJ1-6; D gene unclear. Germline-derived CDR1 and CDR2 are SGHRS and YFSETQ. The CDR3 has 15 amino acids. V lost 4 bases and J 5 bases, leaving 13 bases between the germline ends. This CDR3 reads CASSPRDTNNSPLHF. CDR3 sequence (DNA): TGCGCCAGCAGCCCCCGTGACACCAATAATTCACCCCTCCACTTT.

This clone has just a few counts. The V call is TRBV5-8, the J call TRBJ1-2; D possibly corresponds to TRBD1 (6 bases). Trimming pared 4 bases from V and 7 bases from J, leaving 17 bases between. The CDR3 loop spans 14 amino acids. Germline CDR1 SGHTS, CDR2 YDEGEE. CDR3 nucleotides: TGTGCCAGCAGCCCGGGGACACCAGGCGGTGGCTACACCTTC. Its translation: CASSPGTPGGGYTF.

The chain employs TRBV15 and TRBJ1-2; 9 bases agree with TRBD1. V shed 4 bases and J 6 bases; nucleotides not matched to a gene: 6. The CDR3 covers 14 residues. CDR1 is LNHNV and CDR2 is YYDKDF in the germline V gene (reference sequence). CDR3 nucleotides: TGTGCCACCAGCACCGGGACAGGGCTTGATGGCTACACCTTC. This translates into CATSTGTGLDGYTF.

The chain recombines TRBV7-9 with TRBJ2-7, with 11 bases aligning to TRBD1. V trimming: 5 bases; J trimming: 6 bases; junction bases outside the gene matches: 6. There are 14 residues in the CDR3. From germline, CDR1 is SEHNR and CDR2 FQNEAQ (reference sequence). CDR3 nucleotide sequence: TGTGCCAGCAGCATGAGGACAGGGGGCGGCGAGCAGTACTTC. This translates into CASSMRTGGGEQYF.

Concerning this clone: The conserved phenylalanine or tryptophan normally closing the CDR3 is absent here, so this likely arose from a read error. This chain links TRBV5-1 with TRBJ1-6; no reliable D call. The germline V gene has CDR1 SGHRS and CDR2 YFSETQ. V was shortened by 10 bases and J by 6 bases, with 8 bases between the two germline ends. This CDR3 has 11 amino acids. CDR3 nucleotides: TGCGCCTTATGGTCTAATTCACCCCTCCACCTT. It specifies CALWSNSPLHL.

The CDR3 nucleotides read TGTGCCAGCAGCTTAGGGACAGCCACCTACGAGCAGTACTTC. Translating gives CASSLGTATYEQYF. V is TRBV7-9 and J is TRBJ2-7; D perhaps matches TRBD1 (6 bases). The germline V gene has CDR1 SEHNR and CDR2 FQNEAQ (reference sequence). The CDR3 totals 14 residues. The V end was cut by 1 base, the J end by 2 bases, with 9 bases between.

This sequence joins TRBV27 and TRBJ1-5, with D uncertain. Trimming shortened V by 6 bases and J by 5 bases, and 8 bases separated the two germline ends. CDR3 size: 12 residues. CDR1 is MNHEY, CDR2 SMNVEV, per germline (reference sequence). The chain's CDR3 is CASRAEDQPQHF. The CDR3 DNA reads TGTGCCAGCAGGGCCGAGGATCAGCCCCAGCATTTT.